These 27 T cell receptor beta chains share one sample of origin, sequenced in a study of blood T cell repertoires in COVID-19. Generated by immunoSEQ multiplex PCR, the TCRdb table keeps only in-frame clones and is missing some. This table has about 89,000 clones, just under 80% appearing once. Input material: peripheral blood. Receptor source: a man aged 70-80 years with COVID-19, enrolled during active disease.

The rearrangement joins TRBV9 to TRBJ1-1; maybe TRBD1 (5 bases). CDR3 size: 13 residues. The V and J ends lost 3 bases and 6 bases respectively, with 12 bases between them. Germline V CDR1 and CDR2: SGDLS, YYNGEE. CDR3 DNA sequence: TGTGCCAGCAGCGGGGGGGACCGCGCTGAAGCTTTCTTT. It specifies CASSGGDRAEAFF.

V gene TRBV5-6 combines with J gene TRBJ2-5, with a weak D call TRBD1 (6 bases). V was shortened by 2 bases and J by 3 bases, with 20 bases between the two germline ends. The CDR3 spans 17 residues. Germline-derived CDR1 and CDR2 are SGHDT and YYEEEE. The CDR3: CASSFLYEGTSKETQYF. The CDR3 region has the DNA TGTGCCAGCAGCTTTTTATACGAAGGGACATCCAAAGAGACCCAGTACTTC.

The genes are TRBV18 and TRBJ1-1; TRBD1 matches 7 bases. The CDR3 has 12 residues. Germline values: CDR1 KGHSH, CDR2 LQKENI. Trimming cost V 3 bases and J 8 bases; bases outside gene matches: 3. The DNA for the CDR3 is TGTGCCAGCTCACCGGAGGGACAGGAAGCTTTCTTT. This sequence encodes CASSPEGQEAFF.

V is TRBV6-6 and J is TRBJ2-1; TRBD1 matches 10 bases. Germline V CDR1 and CDR2: MNHNY, SVGAGI (reference sequence). CDR3 size: 15 residues. With 4 bases clipped from V and 8 bases from J, the junction kept 8 bases outside the gene matches. The DNA for the CDR3 is TGTGCCAGCAGTTTGGGACAGGGGCGAAATGATGAGCAGTTCTTC. This gives the protein CASSLGQGRNDEQFF.

V usage is TRBV11-2 and J usage is TRBJ2-1, with D perhaps TRBD2 (6 bases). The V gene's germline CDR1 is SGHAT and CDR2 FQNNGV. This CDR3 has 14 amino acids. V lost 5 bases to trimming and J lost 0 bases, with 8 bases between them. CDR3 in DNA: TGTGCCAGCAGCCGGACTACCTCCTACAATGAGCAGTTCTTC. Its translation: CASSRTTSYNEQFF.

Only a few counts were recorded for this clone. V gene TRBV2 combines with J gene TRBJ2-7; weak D call: TRBD1 (6 bases). Trimming left V 2 bases short and J 0 bases short, with 23 bases between. CDR1 is SNHLY, CDR2 FYNNEI, per germline. The CDR3 contains 19 residues. The CDR3 spells CASSENQGRSSRHSYEQYF. The DNA of the CDR3 is TGTGCCAGCAGTGAAAATCAGGGGCGGTCTTCACGACACTCCTACGAGCAGTACTTC. Full variable domain (outside the CDR3, taken from reference TRBV2 and TRBJ2-7): EPEVTQTPSHQVTQMGQEVILRCVPISNHLYFYWYRQILGQKVEFLVSFYNNEISEKSEIFDDQFSVERPDGSNFTLKIRSTKLEDSAMYFCASSENQGRSSRHSYEQYFGPGTRLTVT.

The chain combines TRBV29-1 with TRBJ1-5, with D perhaps TRBD1 (6 bases). The V end was cut by 5 bases, the J end by 2 bases, with 10 bases between. The CDR3 spans 13 residues. The germline CDR1 and CDR2 sequences are SQVTM and ANQGSEA. CDR3 in DNA: TGCAGCGTTCAGGCAGGGGGCAATCAGCCCCAGCATTTT. This translates into CSVQAGGNQPQHF.

Concerning this clone itself: This specimen includes other DNA sequences encoding the same CDR3. The chain joins TRBV5-1 to TRBJ2-2, with 9 bases lining up with TRBD2. Trimming cost V 0 bases and J 2 bases; bases outside gene matches: 5. The germline V gene encodes CDR1 SGHRS and CDR2 YFSETQ. This CDR3 region has 17 residues. The CDR3 reads CASSLGLAGINTGELFF. The CDR3, as DNA: TGCGCCAGCAGCTTGGGCCTAGCGGGAATCAACACCGGGGAGCTGTTTTTT. The variable domain in full, with the rest retrieved from reference TRBV5-1 and TRBJ2-2, is KAGVTQTPRYLIKTRGQQVTLSCSPISGHRSVSWYQQTPGQGLQFLFEYFSETQRNKGNFPGRFSGRQFSNSRSEMNVSTLELGDSALYLCASSLGLAGINTGELFFGEGSRLTVL.

This clone has ten or more counts. The genes are TRBV10-3 and TRBJ2-2; 7 nucleotides line up with TRBD2. V lost 10 bases to trimming and J lost 5 bases; unmatched junction nucleotides: 13. The CDR3 has 15 residues. The germline V gene has CDR1 ENHRY and CDR2 SYGVKD. CDR3 sequence (DNA): TGTGCCAGCCACGACGGGAGGAGTGGGACCGGGGAGCTGTTTTTT. This sequence encodes CASHDGRSGTGELFF.

Of note for this clone: This sample includes further DNA sequences coding for the same CDR3. This rearrangement joins TRBV5-1 to TRBJ1-2, with no clear D. Germline V gene sequence: CDR1 SGHRS, CDR2 YFSETQ. V dropped 0 bases and J dropped 4 bases, with 13 bases sitting between them. The CDR3 extends over 15 amino acids. CDR3: CASSLDGVGSYGYTF. CDR3 nucleotide sequence: TGCGCCAGCAGCTTGGACGGGGTAGGGTCCTATGGCTACACCTTC.

V is TRBV15 and J is TRBJ1-3; possible D gene TRBD1, 6 bases. Germline CDR1 reads LNHNV; CDR2 reads YYDKDF (reference sequence). The CDR3 is made up of 15 amino acids. The V end lost 1 base, the J end lost 4 bases, and 11 bases lay between the germline ends. The CDR3 loop reads CATSRVQGQGNTIYF. The CDR3 nucleotides read TGTGCCACCAGCAGAGTGCAGGGGCAGGGAAACACCATATATTTT. The full variable domain, completed using reference TRBV15 and TRBJ1-3, is DAMVIQNPRYQVTQFGKPVTLSCSQTLNHNVMYWYQQKSSQAPKLLFHYYDKDFNNEADTPDNFQSRRPNTSFCFLDIRSPGLGDTAMYLCATSRVQGQGNTIYFGEGSWLTVV.

J is TRBJ2-3 and V is TRBV7-3, with D tentatively TRBD1 (6 bases). V was shortened by 5 bases and J by 6 bases, with 18 bases between the two germline ends. Germline V lookup: CDR1 SGHTA, CDR2 FQGTGA. The CDR3 loop spans 15 amino acids. The CDR3 DNA follows: TGTGCCAGCAGCCCAGTAGGGCCAGGGGTGGATACGCAGTATTTT. Its protein is CASSPVGPGVDTQYF.

This chain links TRBV7-2 with TRBJ2-5, with D possibly TRBD1 on 6 matching bases. The CDR3 has 13 amino acids. Germline loops: CDR1 SGHTA, CDR2 FQGNSA. V was shortened by 2 bases and J by 4 bases, with 8 bases between the two germline ends. This CDR3 reads CASSLHRAETQYF. The CDR3 nucleotides are TGTGCCAGCAGCTTACACAGGGCAGAGACCCAGTACTTC.

This clone has only a few counts. This chain connects TRBV5-6 to TRBJ1-4, with D unresolved. V was cut by 1 base and J by 8 bases, with 12 bases left in between. This CDR3 spans 14 amino acids. Germline loops: CDR1 SGHDT, CDR2 YYEEEE. CDR3 nucleotides: TGTGCCAGCAGCTTGATCCGGGGTGGGGAAAAACTGTTTTTT. It translates to CASSLIRGGEKLFF.

The rearrangement links TRBV28 to TRBJ2-7, with a possible D match to TRBD1 (7 bases). The CDR3 has 14 amino acids. Trimming removed 5 bases at V and 4 bases at J, with 15 bases between. Germline values: CDR1 MDHEN, CDR2 SYDVKM. The CDR3 region is CASSLQPGGYEQYF. The CDR3 coding sequence is TGTGCCAGCAGTCTGCAACCAGGGGGGTACGAGCAGTACTTC.

This clone appeared many times. The chain links TRBV7-8 to TRBJ1-1, with 8 bases fitting TRBD1. J lost 1 base, V lost 1 base, and 8 bases had no gene match. Germline-derived CDR1 and CDR2 are SGHVS and FQNEAQ. The CDR3 loop spans 17 amino acids. CDR3 amino acids: CASSLEGRGPGNTEAFF. The CDR3 region has the DNA TGTGCCAGCAGCTTAGAGGGCAGGGGGCCTGGGAACACTGAAGCTTTCTTT.

This clone came up once. The CDR3 region is CASSQTGGQITEQYF. CDR3 nucleotide sequence: TGTGCCAGCAGCCAAACCGGGGGGCAGATCACCGAGCAGTACTTC. The gene calls are TRBV3-1 (or the pseudogene TRBV3-2) and TRBJ2-7, with D tentatively TRBD2 (7 bases). CDR3 length: 15 residues. Germline assignment: CDR1 LGHDT and CDR2 YNNKEL (reference sequence). Trimming removed 2 bases at V and 6 bases at J, with 17 bases between.

The chain joins TRBV19 to TRBJ2-7; tentatively, D is TRBD2 (6 bases). CDR3 size: 13 residues. The V end was cut by 5 bases, the J end by 3 bases, with 11 bases between. CDR1 LNHDA and CDR2 SQIVND come from the germline V gene (reference sequence). CDR3 in DNA: TGTGCCAGTAGTGCGGGGCTGTACTACGAGCAGTACTTC. This encodes CASSAGLYYEQYF.

V is TRBV9 and J is TRBJ2-7, with D perhaps TRBD2 (6 bases). Trimming left V 0 bases short and J 4 bases short, with 8 bases between. Germline loops: CDR1 SGDLS, CDR2 YYNGEE. There are 13 residues in the CDR3. CDR3 sequence reads: CASSVGGDYEQYF. The CDR3 DNA is TGTGCCAGCAGCGTAGGGGGGGATTACGAGCAGTACTTC.

The chain links TRBV7-2 to TRBJ2-5, with D maybe TRBD2 (5 bases). CDR1 SGHTA and CDR2 FQGNSA come from the germline V gene. V was pared by 3 bases and J by 4 bases, with 15 bases between. This CDR3 spans 15 amino acids. The CDR3, as DNA: TGTGCCAGCAGCTTGGGCTCGGCGGGTTCAGAGACCCAGTACTTC. This gives the protein CASSLGSAGSETQYF.

This chain links TRBV9 with TRBJ2-2; TRBD2 matches 14 bases. With V trimmed by 4 bases and J by 4 bases, 3 bases remained unmatched. The length of the CDR3 is 16 residues. In germline, CDR1 is SGDLS, CDR2 YYNGEE. CDR3 DNA sequence: TGTGCCAGCAGCACCGGGACTAGCGGGGGCACCGGGGAGCTGTTTTTT. The encoded protein is CASSTGTSGGTGELFF.

The chain has TRBV5-4 and TRBJ1-2, with TRBD1 matching 11 bases. This CDR3 has 18 amino acids. V was pared by 4 bases and J by 2 bases, with 13 bases of the junction left unmatched. Germline-derived CDR1 and CDR2 are SGHNT and YYREEE (reference sequence). The CDR3 region has the DNA TGTGCCAGCAGCGCTCCCCTTGGACAGGGGGCGAGCAACTATGGCTACACCTTC. Translated, it gives CASSAPLGQGASNYGYTF.

V gene TRBV11-3 combines with J gene TRBJ2-1; 13 positions match TRBD2. Trimming removed 1 base from V and 7 bases from J; junction bases left unmatched: 1. CDR3 length: 15 residues. Germline assignment: CDR1 SGHNT and CDR2 YENEEA. DNA for the CDR3: TGTGCCAGCAGCTTAGGGACTAGCGGGGGAAATGAGCAGTTCTTC. It encodes CASSLGTSGGNEQFF.

This chain uses TRBV20-1 with TRBJ2-3, with 10 bases matching TRBD1. Germline V gives CDR1 DFQATT, CDR2 SNEGSKA (reference sequence). Losses at the gene ends were 3 bases for V and 0 bases for J; bases not matched to a gene: 6. This CDR3 is 16 amino acids long. The CDR3 nucleotides are TGCAGTGCTAGTCCCCGACAGGGGGCCAGCACAGATACGCAGTATTTT. It translates to CSASPRQGASTDTQYF.

The rearrangement uses TRBV14 and TRBJ1-1; a weak D match, TRBD1 (6 bases). The CDR3 covers 15 residues. Trimming took 3 bases from V and 1 from J, leaving 12 bases between them. Germline V lookup: CDR1 SGHDN, CDR2 FVKESK. The chain's CDR3 is CASSHGGAGNTEAFF. DNA for the CDR3: TGTGCCAGCAGCCACGGGGGGGCGGGGAACACTGAAGCTTTCTTT. Based on the CDR3 plus reference TRBV14 and TRBJ1-1, the full variable domain is EAGVTQFPSHSVIEKGQTVTLRCDPISGHDNLYWYRRVMGKEIKFLLHFVKESKQDESGMPNNRFLAERTGGTYSTLKVQPAELEDSGVYFCASSHGGAGNTEAFFGQGTRLTVV.

The chain couples TRBV5-4 to TRBJ2-3; TRBD2 matches 9 bases. The CDR3 runs 16 residues. The trim removed 2 bases at V and 2 bases at J, leaving 6 bases unmatched. Germline CDR1 and CDR2: SGHNT and YYREEE (reference sequence). CDR3 sequence (DNA): TGTGCCAGCAGCTTATCCGGGACTAGCCCCACAGATACGCAGTATTTT. Translated: CASSLSGTSPTDTQYF.

This sequence joins TRBV27 and TRBJ1-2; D possibly corresponds to TRBD1 (6 bases). This CDR3 contains 14 residues. Germline-derived CDR1 and CDR2 are MNHEY and SMNVEV (reference sequence). V shed 11 bases and J shed 0 bases, with 16 bases lying between them. CDR3 sequence: CASQKAGANYGYTF. The CDR3 bases are TGTGCCTCCCAGAAGGCAGGGGCTAACTATGGCTACACCTTC.